Ten or more counts support the clone carrying this TCR beta chain. Since it is a stray read in a library aimed at alpha chains, this beta chain has a size that is not meaningful. The time point denotes: sample taken at primary tumor resection. Sequencing of whole RNA from tumor, nontumor lung or frozen PBMC involved no sorting. This sample stems from a study of spatial heterogeneity in lung cancer. Germline V gene sequence: CDR1 LGHDT, CDR2 YNNKEL (reference sequence). J lost 1 base, V lost 6 bases, and 7 bases had no gene match. The CDR3 has 16 amino acids. TCRdb ran MiXCR on the 5' RACE reads and lists one entry per CDR3 protein. The data show thousands of distinct CDR3 sequences, 6.5% to 9% seen once.

Specimen: PBMCs, collected at surgery. The sequence was collected from a male donor with early-stage non-small cell lung cancer. The V and J genes are TRBV3-1 and TRBJ1-3; 9 bases match TRBD1. The CDR3, as DNA: TGTGCCAGCAGACCTCCGGACAGGGGATCTGGAAACACCATATATTTT. As protein: CASRPPDRGSGNTIYF.